The 31 T cell receptor beta chains reported below all come from one sample, sequenced in a study of identical twins. TCRdb re-called the 5' RACE reads with MiXCR, one entry per CDR3 protein. The sample yields roughly 710,000 distinct CDR3 sequences, 5.5% to 6.5% seen once. The source material was naive T cells sorted from blood. The receptor source for this set is a young man in good health.

This clonotype was seen ten or more times. V gene TRBV29-1 combines with J gene TRBJ2-1, with D uncertain. This CDR3 comprises 11 residues. The germline V gene encodes CDR1 SQVTM and CDR2 ANQGSEA. V lost 8 bases, J lost 8 bases, and 13 bases lay in between. The CDR3 coding sequence is TGCAGCCCTTCGGCTGGGGATGAGCAGTTCTTC. This sequence encodes CSPSAGDEQFF.

This clonotype was detected many times. V is TRBV9 and J is TRBJ2-3; D gene uncertain. V was clipped by 4 bases and J by 4 bases, with 10 bases between them. CDR3 length equals 13 residues. Germline loops: CDR1 SGDLS, CDR2 YYNGEE. The CDR3 sequence is CASSRTPADTQYF. The CDR3 DNA reads TGTGCCAGCAGCCGAACGCCGGCAGATACGCAGTATTTT.

This clonotype has ten or more counts. The gene calls are TRBV4-2 and TRBJ1-2; D call uncertain. The ends were cut back, 3 bases at V and 5 bases at J, with 19 bases in the middle. The CDR3 length is 16 residues. CDR1 and CDR2 from the germline V gene are LGHNA and YNFKEQ. CDR3 residues: CASSQLNLGYQYGYTF. The CDR3, as DNA: TGTGCCAGCAGCCAGCTAAACCTCGGGTACCAGTATGGCTACACCTTC.

This clonotype was seen a handful of times. The J gene is TRBJ1-1, the V gene TRBV6-6; D is ambiguous. This CDR3 has 11 amino acids. V shed 6 bases and J shed 4 bases, with 6 bases lying between them. CDR1 MNHNY and CDR2 SVGAGI come from the germline V gene (reference sequence). CDR3 nucleotides: TGTGCCAGCAGGCAGGTCACTGAAGCTTTCTTT. Translated: CASRQVTEAFF.

The chain combines TRBV30 with TRBJ2-4; TRBD1 is a possible D gene (6 bases). V dropped 2 bases and J dropped 3 bases, with 17 bases sitting between them. The CDR3 contains 16 residues. Germline lookup yields CDR1 GTSNPN and CDR2 SVGIG (reference sequence). CDR3 region: CAWSTLSGTLKNIQYF. The CDR3 region has the DNA TGTGCCTGGAGTACCCTATCAGGGACACTCAAAAACATTCAGTACTTC.

This clonotype was detected ten times or more. The chain couples TRBV12-3 or TRBV12-4 to TRBJ2-1; 10 bases agree with TRBD2. There are 16 residues in the CDR3. V shed 2 bases and J 7 bases; nucleotides not matched to a gene: 8. As DNA, the CDR3 is TGTGCCAGCAGTTTAACGGGACTAGCGCGACCTAATGAGCAGTTCTTC. Translating it yields CASSLTGLARPNEQFF.

This clonotype came up a few times. The rearrangement joins TRBV7-8 to TRBJ2-7, with TRBD2 identical over 8 bases. Germline V gene sequence: CDR1 SGHVS, CDR2 FQNEAQ. This CDR3 comprises 15 residues. Germline trimming cut 4 bases from V and 6 bases from J; bases unmatched to any gene: 11. The CDR3 reads CASSSAQAGVGEQYV. The CDR3 DNA reads as TGTGCCAGCAGCTCGGCTCAAGCGGGAGTTGGCGAGCAGTACGTC.

This clonotype was detected many times. V gene TRBV24-1 combines with J gene TRBJ2-7; D is undetermined. This CDR3 has 13 amino acids. Germline values: CDR1 KGHDR, CDR2 SFDVKD. V was cut by 4 bases and J by 5 bases, with 11 bases left in between. CDR3 bases: TGTGCCACCAGTGAAGGGCTGAGGAACGAGCAGTACTTC. It yields the protein CATSEGLRNEQYF.

The chain is built from TRBV6-1 and TRBJ2-1; D remains unclear. The CDR3 sequence is 17 residues long. Germline CDR1 MNHNS, CDR2 SASEGT. Trimming cost V 6 bases and J 0 bases, with 18 bases left between them. The chain's CDR3 is CASSHGQRGDSYNEQFF. CDR3 nucleotide sequence: TGTGCCAGCAGCCACGGCCAGCGTGGGGACTCCTACAATGAGCAGTTCTTC.

This clonotype has at least ten counts. The chain is built from TRBV4-2 and TRBJ2-5, with a possible D match to TRBD2 (6 bases). V shed 2 bases and J shed 4 bases, with 14 bases lying between them. Germline CDR1 LGHNA, CDR2 YNFKEQ. The CDR3 spans 15 residues. CDR3 nucleotides: TGTGCCAGCAGCCAACATAGCGGATTTTCAGAGACCCAGTACTTC. As protein: CASSQHSGFSETQYF.

This clonotype has a count of ten or more. The chain recombines TRBV12-3 or TRBV12-4 with TRBJ2-1; TRBD2 is a possible D gene (5 bases). Between the trimmed V and J ends, which lost 4 bases and 7 bases, there was a span of 14 bases. The CDR3 is made up of 14 amino acids. Written as DNA, the CDR3 is TGTGCCAGCAGTTACGCGGGCCCGCTGAATGAGCAGTTCTTC. Translation gives CASSYAGPLNEQFF.

This clonotype was recorded a few times. This rearrangement joins TRBV11-1 to TRBJ2-1; 11 nucleotides match TRBD2. The length of the CDR3 is 17 residues. V gave up 0 bases and J gave up 4 bases; unmatched junction bases: 5. Germline-derived CDR1 and CDR2 are SGHAT and FQDESV (reference sequence). CDR3 sequence: CASSLATSGSRYNEQFF. The CDR3 nucleotides are TGTGCCAGCAGCTTAGCTACTAGCGGGAGTCGGTACAATGAGCAGTTCTTC.

This rearrangement joins TRBV7-7 to TRBJ2-5, with TRBD1 matching 8 bases. J lost 5 bases, V lost 2 bases, and 7 bases had no gene match. Germline V gene sequence: CDR1 SSHAT, CDR2 FNYEAQ (reference sequence). CDR3 length equals 15 residues. The CDR3 coding sequence is TGTGCCAGCAGCTTATTGTCAGGGGGCGCGGAGACCCAGTACTTC. This translates into CASSLLSGGAETQYF. Filled out from reference TRBV7-7 and TRBJ2-5, the complete variable domain reads GAGVSQSPRYKVTKRGQDVTLRCDPISSHATLYWYQQALGQGPEFLTYFNYEAQPDKSGLPSDRFSAERPEGSISTLTIQRTEQRDSAMYRCASSLLSGGAETQYFGPGTRLLVL.

This sequence joins TRBV29-1 and TRBJ2-1; D unclear. Deletions cut 0 bases from V and 3 bases from J, with 12 bases between. Germline CDR1 and CDR2: SQVTM and ANQGSEA. This CDR3 comprises 15 residues. The CDR3 protein is CSVEDPRQDYNEQFF. The CDR3 bases are TGCAGCGTTGAAGATCCTCGGCAGGACTACAATGAGCAGTTCTTC.

J is TRBJ2-4 and V is TRBV11-1, with 7 bases aligning to TRBD2. The CDR3 consists of 18 residues. CDR1 is SGHAT and CDR2 is FQDESV in the germline V gene (reference sequence). After removal of 4 bases from V and 1 base from J, the junction contained 13 bases not matched to a gene. In nucleotides, the CDR3 is TGTGCCAGCAGCTCCCCACAACTAGCGAGTTCCGCCAAAAACATTCAGTACTTC. Amino acids: CASSSPQLASSAKNIQYF.

This clonotype was recorded a few times. The chain combines TRBV11-2 with TRBJ2-1, with D perhaps matching TRBD1 (5 bases). The germline gives CDR1 SGHAT, CDR2 FQNNGV. V gave up 4 bases and J gave up 7 bases, with 17 bases separating them. The CDR3 length is 15 residues. CDR3 loop: CASSSGLEPGNEQFF. CDR3 DNA: TGTGCCAGCAGCTCGGGCCTGGAGCCAGGGAATGAGCAGTTCTTC.

This clonotype showed up many times. The rearrangement links TRBV7-2 to TRBJ2-5; D remains unclear. In germline, CDR1 is SGHTA, CDR2 FQGNSA. V was shortened by 5 bases and J by 5 bases, with 9 bases between the two germline ends. The CDR3 covers 12 residues. DNA of the CDR3: TGTGCCAGCAGCCCATTATTGGAGACCCAGTACTTC. This gives the protein CASSPLLETQYF.

The chain recombines TRBV29-1 with TRBJ2-2, with 7 bases matching TRBD2. The CDR3 is made up of 16 amino acids. V shed 3 bases, J shed 6 bases, and the junction held 13 bases outside the gene matches. Germline V gives CDR1 SQVTM, CDR2 ANQGSEA. The CDR3 protein is CSVDPLGGNRAGELFF. The CDR3 DNA reads TGCAGCGTTGATCCCCTGGGGGGGAACCGGGCCGGGGAGCTGTTTTTT.

There are many counts of this clonotype. The rearrangement links TRBV15 to TRBJ2-1, with D perhaps matching TRBD1 (6 bases). Trimming left V 6 bases short and J 0 bases short, with 9 bases between. The germline V gene has CDR1 LNHNV and CDR2 YYDKDF (reference sequence). The CDR3 runs to 14 residues. CDR3 nucleotide sequence: TGTGCCACCAGGGACAGAGACTCCTACAATGAGCAGTTCTTC. It translates to CATRDRDSYNEQFF.

About this clonotype: A read error may be the cause here, since a much bigger clone is one base away. This chain connects TRBV6-1 to TRBJ1-1; no definite D call. In germline, CDR1 is MNHNS, CDR2 SASEGT. The CDR3 consists of 14 residues. The CDR3 DNA reads TGTGCCAGCAGGGAGAGTCGGTTCGGCACTAAAGCTTTCTTT. It yields the protein CASRESRFGTKAFF.

This clonotype was counted many times. This chain connects TRBV20-1 to TRBJ2-2; TRBD1 might be the D (5 bases). Trimming stripped 2 bases from V and 6 bases from J, with 13 bases between. Germline V lookup: CDR1 DFQATT, CDR2 SNEGSKA (reference sequence). The CDR3 totals 14 residues. The CDR3 nucleotides are TGCAGTGCTAGATGGGGCAGGTTAGCCGGGGAGCTGTTTTTT. Protein sequence: CSARWGRLAGELFF.

This clonotype appeared a few times. V gene TRBV3-1 combines with J gene TRBJ1-1; no clear D gene. The CDR3 extends over 16 amino acids. The germline V and J ends were trimmed by 0 bases and 0 bases, with 11 bases remaining between them. Germline assignment: CDR1 LGHDT and CDR2 YNNKEL (reference sequence). CDR3 sequence: CASSQDGRTLNTEAFF. CDR3 coding DNA: TGTGCCAGCAGCCAAGATGGGAGAACCCTGAACACTGAAGCTTTCTTT.

The chain uses TRBV7-2 and TRBJ2-1; 12 positions match TRBD2. V was pared by 3 bases and J by 4 bases, with 7 bases of the junction left unmatched. This CDR3 comprises 17 residues. Per the germline V gene, CDR1 is SGHTA and CDR2 is FQGNSA. This CDR3 reads CASSFRLAGVRYNEQFF. CDR3 coding DNA: TGTGCCAGCAGCTTTCGACTAGCGGGAGTCCGGTACAATGAGCAGTTCTTC. The full variable domain, its missing parts supplied by reference TRBV7-2 and TRBJ2-1, is GAGVSQSPSNKVTEKGKDVELRCDPISGHTALYWYRQSLGQGLEFLIYFQGNSAPDKSGLPSDRFSAERTGGSVSTLTIQRTQQEDSAVYLCASSFRLAGVRYNEQFFGPGTRLTVL.

This clonotype was counted only a few times. The chain carries TRBV18 and TRBJ1-4; a weak D match, TRBD1 (6 bases). The CDR3 has 16 amino acids. Per the germline V gene, CDR1 is KGHSH and CDR2 is LQKENI. With 0 bases removed from V and 7 bases from J, the gap between germline ends came to 15 bases. CDR3 region: CASSPPSQGWSEKLFF. For the CDR3, the DNA is TGTGCCAGCTCACCACCGTCACAGGGTTGGAGTGAAAAACTGTTTTTT.

This clonotype has just a few counts. The chain couples TRBV5-1 to TRBJ2-3; the match to TRBD2 covers 7 bases. V was pared by 4 bases and J by 1 base, with 9 bases of the junction left unmatched. The CDR3 loop spans 16 amino acids. The germline gives CDR1 SGHRS, CDR2 YFSETQ. CDR3 sequence (DNA): TGCGCCAGCAGCGTATCTAGCGGCACCGGCACAGATACGCAGTATTTT. It yields the protein CASSVSSGTGTDTQYF.

In its sample, this clonotype was seen many times. The chain carries TRBV20-1 and TRBJ2-3; either TRBD1 or TRBD2 may supply D (6 bases each). The germline CDR1 and CDR2 sequences are DFQATT and SNEGSKA (reference sequence). The CDR3 is made up of 16 amino acids. Trimming took off 3 bases at V and 5 bases at J, with 21 bases between the two ends. The CDR3 nucleotides read TGCAGTGCTAGTGGCCAGGGGAGCGGAGGGGAAGATACGCAGTATTTT. Residues: CSASGQGSGGEDTQYF.

This clonotype was detected ten times or more. V and J are TRBV6-2 or TRBV6-3 and TRBJ1-5, with D uncertain. CDR1 is MNHEY, CDR2 SVGEGT, per germline. Trimming pared 10 bases from V and 1 base from J, leaving 20 bases between. The CDR3 is 16 residues long. Here the CDR3 DNA reads TGTGCCATCCGAACCGGACCGACTGGGAGCAATCAGCCCCAGCATTTT. Protein: CAIRTGPTGSNQPQHF.

This clonotype was counted only a few times. V gene TRBV28 combines with J gene TRBJ2-1; TRBD2 agrees at 7 bases. The J segment lost 0 bases and the V segment lost 5 bases, leaving 7 bases of the junction unmatched. This CDR3 has 16 amino acids. Per the germline V gene, CDR1 is MDHEN and CDR2 is SYDVKM. The chain's CDR3 is CASSTRLASSYNEQFF. The CDR3 region has the DNA TGTGCCAGCAGTACCCGACTAGCAAGCTCCTACAATGAGCAGTTCTTC.

This clonotype occurred many times. V is TRBV5-5 and J is TRBJ2-7, with 9 bases that match TRBD1. Germline V CDR1 and CDR2: SGHKS, YYEKEE (reference sequence). The CDR3 runs to 16 residues. The trim removed 2 bases at V and 3 bases at J, leaving 9 bases unmatched. CDR3 in DNA: TGTGCCAGCAGCTTCGCCGGGACAGGGTTGGACTACGAGCAGTACTTC. Translation: CASSFAGTGLDYEQYF. Full variable domain (rest looked up from reference TRBV5-5 and TRBJ2-7): DAGVTQSPTHLIKTRGQQVTLRCSPISGHKSVSWYQQVLGQGPQFIFQYYEKEERGRGNFPDRFSARQFPNYSSELNVNALLLGDSALYLCASSFAGTGLDYEQYFGPGTRLTVT.

This clonotype was seen at least ten times. This chain joins TRBV29-1 and TRBJ2-4, with unresolved D. V was shortened by 7 bases and J by 6 bases, with 13 bases between the two germline ends. Per germline, CDR1 SQVTM and CDR2 ANQGSEA. The CDR3 runs to 12 residues. DNA of the CDR3: TGCAGCGCCCAAGGGCAGCTAAACATTCAGTACTTC. This codes for CSAQGQLNIQYF. Full variable domain (rest looked up from reference TRBV29-1 and TRBJ2-4): SAVISQKPSRDICQRGTSLTIQCQVDSQVTMMFWYRQQPGQSLTLIATANQGSEATYESGFVIDKFPISRPNLTFSTLTVSNMSPEDSSIYLCSAQGQLNIQYFGAGTRLSVL.

This clonotype has a handful of counts. The J gene is TRBJ2-1, the V gene TRBV6-5; the D call may be TRBD1 or TRBD2 (5 bases each). The CDR3 spans 16 residues. CDR1 is MNHEY, CDR2 SVGAGI, per germline. Trimming pared 0 bases from V and 0 bases from J, leaving 9 bases between. CDR3 coding DNA: TGTGCCAGCAGTTACTCGAACGGGGCCTCCTACAATGAGCAGTTCTTC. This encodes CASSYSNGASYNEQFF.